This TCR beta chain was sequenced for a study of early T cells in non-severe SARS-CoV-2 infection. Across the whole study: Sequencing was performed on bulk RNA from unsorted whole blood, leaving chains unpaired.

The sample holds many counts of this clonotype. Its cognate antigen is unknown. The study, taken as a whole, reports: Using VDJdb, the matching emphasized anti-spike CD8 responses while missing private and CD4 specificities.

Unique molecular identifiers were attached to individual cDNA molecules. In TCRdb, the 5' RACE reads were re-called with MiXCR into one record per CDR3 protein. The sample lists roughly 53,000 distinct CDR3 sequences; about 10% were seen once. The germline CDR1 and CDR2 sequences are WSHSY and SAAADI. V was shortened by 7 bases and J by 4 bases, with 16 bases between the two germline ends. This CDR3 is 14 amino acids long. Sequenced input: whole blood. The receptor's source is an adult who was a healthcare worker with PCR-confirmed SARS-CoV-2 infection or an uninfected control (not recorded which). V usage is TRBV10-2 and J usage is TRBJ1-2, with D unclear. CDR3 DNA sequence: TGCGCCAGCACTGAAAGTACTGGAGCCTATGGCTACACCTTC. It yields the protein CASTESTGAYGYTF.